This TCR beta chain derives from a study of response to subunit inactivated influenza vaccine. The study, taken as a whole, reports: Only a handful of new T cells, the authors suggested, are recruited with each seasonal influenza vaccination.

As concerns this clonotype: Its antigen is not identified.

Using its own MiXCR run on the RT-PCR reads, TCRdb lists one record per CDR3 protein. The data contain roughly 670,000 distinct CDR3 sequences, roughly 15% of them singletons. The CDR3 has 14 amino acids. Trimming took 5 bases from V and 1 from J, leaving 11 bases between them. The J gene is TRBJ1-2, the V gene TRBV12-3 or TRBV12-4, with D possibly being TRBD1 (5 bases). This TCR derives from a man aged 45-65 years who received an inactivated influenza vaccine. Sequenced material: PBMCs from blood, taken about 14 days before vaccination. The CDR3 nucleotides are TGTGCCAGCAGTGTTCCAGGACATAACTATGGCTACACCTTC. Translated: CASSVPGHNYGYTF.